The present T cell receptor beta chain was sequenced within a study of blood T cell repertoires in COVID-19 (TCRdb year 2020). About the study as a whole: The collaborator samples originated in the United States, Italy and Spain and spanned the acute and convalescent phases of COVID-19. Deeply sampled blood TCRbeta repertoires from subjects exposed to, actively infected with, or recovered from COVID-19 were included in the dataset. The repertoires were made available in a free public database intended to serve as a resource for research on the immune response to SARS-CoV-2. Where available, HLA class I and class II types were taken from metadata supplied by the sample provider and were not determined by assay-based typing. A de-identified subject ID, COVID-19 status, age in years and sex were almost always included in the sample metadata. The material from the prospective study consisted of cDNA or gDNA derived from T cells, B-cell-depleted T cells, or PBMCs. Samples came from the ongoing ImmuneRACE study (first 160 participants) plus 1,254 subjects from 6 global collaborators.

TCRbeta CDR3 regions were amplified from genomic DNA by means of the immunoSEQ Assay, a bias-controlled multiplex PCR. The original methods were these. Within the assay, amplification of reference gene primers was used to estimate how many nucleated cells each sample contained. To quantify the absolute abundance of each unique TCRbeta CDR3 rearrangement, sequence reads were collapsed and filtered. Productive Simpson clonality was computed per sample as the square root of Simpson's diversity index over productive rearrangements. TCRdb re-hosts the immuneACCESS table, in-frame sequences only. Its copies lack some clones; in the studies checked, an unresolved V gene accounts for under half of them, and the cause for the rest is not known. D and trimming come from the DNA, and the V and J calls and clone size come from that table. This sample comprises 60,000 to 75,000 clones, roughly two thirds of them detected only once. The ten top clones hold approximately 51% of the sample.

Turning to this clone: The target of this receptor is not known. The sample holds no much larger clone one base away, and base qualities are not on file.

Enrolling through a virtual design, the prospective study's participants ranged in age from roughly 18 to 90 years and lived across roughly 24 United States geographic areas. In the prospective study, participants were assigned to cohorts based on the clinical history participants reported in a screening survey and a study questionnaire. Exposed participants were defined as having been in contact with someone with a PCR-confirmed or clinician-diagnosed COVID-19 case within 2 weeks of study entry. Each participant in the prospective study had whole blood, serum and a nasopharyngeal or oropharyngeal swab collected by mobile phlebotomists. Participants in the prospective study had the option to provide additional blood draws and questionnaires over an approximately 2-month period. Blood samples from the prospective study were shipped frozen or at room temperature prior to DNA extraction. From the cysteine up to the phenylalanine, the CDR3 has a length of 13 residues. The DNA shown is the 39-base CDR3, in frame from base 1. Clipping removes 5 bases from V and 4 bases from J, with 6 as the unmatched junction base count. CDR1 GTSNPN and CDR2 SVGIG are derived from the germline V gene (reference sequence).

Results the study describes overall, beyond this receptor: The amount of clinical and demographic metadata varied by source and participant and was provided uncurated.

The sample comprised PBMCs or T cells enriched from blood (not recorded which). This clonotype originated in a woman aged 60 to 75 who had been exposed to COVID-19. Here the chain combines TRBV30 and TRBJ1-1, and 8 junctional nucleotides match TRBD1. In nucleotides, the sequence is TGTGCCTGGGAACAGGGGGGCGTCACTGAAGCTTTCTTT. Its translation is CAWEQGGVTEAFF.